This record concerns one TCR beta chain sequence. What it binds is not known. Profiled with immunoSEQ multiplex PCR; TCRdb holds only in-frame clones, not every one. The sample includes 150,000 to 180,000 clones, 85% to 95% of them seen just once. This CDR3 is built from 12 residues. The germline gives CDR1 MNHEY, CDR2 SVGAGI. The V end lost 4 bases, the J end lost 0 bases, and 4 bases lay between the germline ends. The data originate from a study of OX40 agonist ivuxolimab in advanced cancers. Study-level background: Ivuxolimab is an agonistic anti-OX40 (CD134) antibody, and patients were treated with it.

Study-level results: Individuals who were partial responders at 0.1-3.0 mg/kg had clonal expansion that ranked among the lowest.

This receptor was obtained from an adult with an advanced solid tumor such as melanoma, head and neck, liver or kidney cancer. This chain connects TRBV6-5 to TRBJ2-7; D unresolved. This material consisted of CD4+ or CD8+ T cells sorted from blood, taken in a trial of the OX40 agonist ivuxolimab. The chain's CDR3 is CASSWTSYEQYF. In DNA, the CDR3 is TGTGCCAGCAGTTGGACCTCCTACGAGCAGTACTTC.